This is a list of T cell receptor beta chains from one sample in a study of T-cell memory formation after mild COVID-19. TCRdb itself ran the 5' RACE reads through MiXCR, one entry per CDR3 protein. Among a few hundred thousand distinct CDR3 sequences listed, 28% were seen once. Sequences were obtained from PBMCs or a T cell subset sorted from them (not recorded which). Receptor source: an adult woman who had mild COVID-19 (a few samples of this study predate the infection). Cell type and time point are not known. The conserved cysteine and the conserved F or W are not part of the CDR3 here.

v_gene: TRBV11-2; j_gene: TRBJ2-1; CDR3aa: ASSLEGAAYNEQF
v_gene: TRBV6-1; j_gene: TRBJ1-3; CDR3aa: ASNGNTIY
v_gene: TRBV7-2; j_gene: TRBJ2-1; CDR3aa: ASSLMSTTVLHEQF
v_gene: TRBV5-1; j_gene: TRBJ2-2; CDR3aa: ASSLAAEGTGELF
v_gene: TRBV15; j_gene: TRBJ2-5; CDR3aa: ATSRDRAGETQY
v_gene: TRBV6-2/TRBV6-3; j_gene: TRBJ1-5; CDR3aa: ASSYGTQASH
v_gene: TRBV5-1; j_gene: TRBJ2-1; CDR3aa: ASSLTGTAGVGEQF
v_gene: TRBV12-3/TRBV12-4; j_gene: TRBJ2-4; CDR3aa: ASSFAGGLAKNIQY
v_gene: TRBV10-3; j_gene: TRBJ1-2; CDR3aa: AISESRRNYGYT
v_gene: TRBV4-2; j_gene: TRBJ2-7; CDR3aa: ASSYTSSGPTYEQY
v_gene: TRBV7-9; j_gene: TRBJ2-1; CDR3aa: ASSLGRTGGEQF
v_gene: TRBV7-9; j_gene: TRBJ1-1; CDR3aa: ASSWTGGSEAEAF
v_gene: TRBV6-5; j_gene: TRBJ2-2; CDR3aa: ASSNRGPNTGELF
v_gene: TRBV12-3/TRBV12-4; j_gene: TRBJ1-2; CDR3aa: ASSSSYGYT
v_gene: TRBV4-1; j_gene: TRBJ1-1; CDR3aa: ASSHQGANTEAF
v_gene: TRBV20-1; j_gene: TRBJ1-2; CDR3aa: SASLTGGYSYGYT